A selection of T cell receptor beta chains follows, all from one sample in a study of T cells in Graves' hyperthyroidism and ophthalmopathy. MiXCR, applied by TCRdb to the multiplex PCR reads, yields one record per CDR3 protein. The repertoire holds almost 600,000 distinct CDR3 sequences, with roughly 14% as singletons. Sequenced material: blood. These TCRs come from a woman in her twenties or thirties with Graves' hyperthyroidism that later progressed to Graves' ophthalmopathy. CDR3s include the opening cysteine and the closing phenylalanine or tryptophan. D genes are given only for firm matches. For some rows the clone size is stated as once, few or many, or as a class when expanded; others skip it.

d_call j_call clone_size v_call cdr3_aa cdr3_nt
TRBD1 TRBJ1-3 few TRBV5-1 CASSRQGVQNTIYF TGCGCCAGCAGTAGACAGGGGGTTCAAAACACCATATATTTT
NA TRBJ2-1 many TRBV10-1 CASSDPPSGNEQFF TGCGCCAGCAGTGACCCTCCATCGGGGAATGAGCAGTTCTTC
TRBD2 TRBJ2-7 many TRBV27 CASSYPGLANHEQYF TGTGCCAGCAGTTACCCGGGACTAGCGAACCACGAGCAGTACTTC
NA TRBJ1-6 many TRBV6-1 CASSQDAYGHSPLHF TGTGCCAGCAGTCAGGACGCTTACGGGCATTCACCCCTCCACTTT
TRBD1 TRBJ2-2 NA TRBV28 CASSLPAGTEPFF TGTGCCAGCAGTTTACCCGCCGGGACAGAGCCGTTTTTT
TRBD2 TRBJ2-1 NA TRBV19 CANSILAGGYNEQFF TGTGCCAATAGTATTCTAGCGGGAGGGTATAATGAGCAGTTCTTC
NA TRBJ2-1 many TRBV18 CASSPRQEISYNEQFF TGTGCCAGCTCACCACGTCAGGAAATCTCCTACAATGAGCAGTTCTTC
NA TRBJ2-7 many TRBV7-3 CASSHREGEQYF TGTGCCAGCAGCCACCGAGAGGGCGAGCAGTACTTC
TRBD2 TRBJ2-1 many TRBV5-1 CASSPTSDYNEQFF TGCGCCAGCAGCCCTACTAGCGATTACAATGAGCAGTTCTTC
NA TRBJ1-1 few TRBV27 CASSPVEVNTEAFF TGTGCCAGCAGTCCGGTTGAGGTGAACACTGAAGCTTTCTTT
TRBD1 TRBJ1-5 few TRBV27 CASSYTGGGIPQPQHF TGTGCCAGCAGTTACACAGGGGGCGGCATACCTCAGCCCCAGCATTTT
NA TRBJ1-4 NA TRBV27 CASSPGGNEKLFF TGTGCCAGCAGTCCGGGGGGAAATGAAAAACTGTTTTTT
NA TRBJ2-5 many TRBV12-5 CASGMGETQYF TGTGCTAGTGGTATGGGAGAGACCCAGTACTTC
NA TRBJ1-5 few TRBV10-3 CAISAEAGNQPQHF TGTGCCATCAGTGCAGAGGCTGGCAATCAGCCCCAGCATTTT
TRBD2 TRBJ2-1 NA TRBV27 CASSLTPEGLAGEFYNEQFF TGTGCCAGCAGTTTGACGCCGGAGGGACTAGCGGGCGAATTTTACAATGAGCAGTTCTTC
NA TRBJ2-7 NA TRBV30 CAWSYQYEQYF TGTGCCTGGAGTTACCAATACGAGCAGTACTTC
TRBD2 TRBJ2-3 many TRBV11-2 CASSLVRAKTSGTSGSPDTQYF TGTGCCAGCAGCTTAGTTAGGGCGAAGACATCCGGGACTAGCGGGAGCCCAGATACGCAGTATTTT
NA TRBJ2-3 few TRBV20-1 CSARDLETDTQYF TGCAGTGCTAGAGATTTAGAAACAGATACGCAGTATTTT
NA TRBJ1-5 many TRBV28 CASSFRASNQPQHF TGTGCCAGCAGTTTTCGGGCGAGCAATCAGCCCCAGCATTTT
NA TRBJ2-1 few TRBV14 CASSQLQGGSYNEQFF TGTGCCAGCAGCCAACTACAGGGAGGCTCCTACAATGAGCAGTTCTTC
NA TRBJ2-4 NA TRBV11-2 CASSQGLATQNIQYF TGTGCCAGCAGCCAGGGTCTAGCTACTCAAAACATTCAGTACTTC
NA TRBJ2-5 NA TRBV6-1 CASSRLRSPGTQYF TGTGCCAGCTCGCGACTCCGAAGTCCAGGGACCCAGTACTTC
NA TRBJ2-2 many TRBV18 CASSPGLLNTGELFF TGTGCCAGCTCGCCGGGACTCTTAAACACCGGGGAGCTGTTTTTT
NA TRBJ2-7 many TRBV7-9 CASSGTRQISYEQYF TGTGCCAGCAGCGGGACCAGACAGATATCCTACGAGCAGTACTTC
NA TRBJ2-7 many TRBV27 CASSPSRKSYEQYF TGTGCCAGCAGTCCCAGTCGCAAATCCTACGAGCAGTACTTC
TRBD2 TRBJ2-7 many TRBV7-2 CASSPPREAREQYF TGTGCCAGCAGCCCGCCACGGGAGGCTCGAGAGCAGTACTTC
NA TRBJ2-6 few TRBV9 CASTLGGGLGANVLTF TGTGCCAGCACCTTGGGAGGGGGCCTTGGGGCCAACGTCCTGACTTTC
NA TRBJ1-1 many TRBV6-1 CASKGVNTEAFF TGTGCCAGCAAAGGGGTGAACACTGAAGCTTTCTTT
NA TRBJ2-5 many TRBV2 CASSGVELGETQYF TGTGCCAGCAGTGGGGTGGAATTGGGGGAGACCCAGTACTTC
TRBD2 TRBJ2-7 many TRBV20-1 CSARDRRTSGSYEQYF TGCAGTGCTAGAGATCGAAGGACTAGCGGTTCCTACGAGCAGTACTTC
NA TRBJ1-6 many TRBV28 CASRGRLSSYNSPLHF TGTGCCAGCAGGGGACGCCTGAGCTCCTATAATTCACCCCTCCACTTT